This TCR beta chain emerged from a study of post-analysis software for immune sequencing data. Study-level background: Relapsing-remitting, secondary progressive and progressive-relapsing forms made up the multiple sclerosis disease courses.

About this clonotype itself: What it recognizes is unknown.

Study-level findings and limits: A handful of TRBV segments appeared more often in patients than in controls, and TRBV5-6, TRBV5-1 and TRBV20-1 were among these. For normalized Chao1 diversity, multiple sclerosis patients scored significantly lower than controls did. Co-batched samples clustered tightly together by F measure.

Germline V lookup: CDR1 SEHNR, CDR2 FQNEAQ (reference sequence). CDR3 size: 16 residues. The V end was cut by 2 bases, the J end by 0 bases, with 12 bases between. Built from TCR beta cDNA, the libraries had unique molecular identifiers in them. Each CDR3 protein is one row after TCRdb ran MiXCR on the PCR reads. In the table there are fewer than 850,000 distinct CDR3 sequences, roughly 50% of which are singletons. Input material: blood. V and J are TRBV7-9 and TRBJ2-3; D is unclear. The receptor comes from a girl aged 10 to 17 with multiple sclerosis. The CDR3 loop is CASSLLSFTSTDTQYF. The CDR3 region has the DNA TGTGCCAGCAGCTTATTGTCTTTTACTAGCACAGATACGCAGTATTTT. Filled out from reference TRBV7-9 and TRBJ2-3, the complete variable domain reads DTGVSQNPRHKITKRGQNVTFRCDPISEHNRLYWYRQTLGQGPEFLTYFQNEAQLEKSRLLSDRFSAERPKGSFSTLEIQRTEQGDSAMYLCASSLLSFTSTDTQYFGPGTRLTVL.